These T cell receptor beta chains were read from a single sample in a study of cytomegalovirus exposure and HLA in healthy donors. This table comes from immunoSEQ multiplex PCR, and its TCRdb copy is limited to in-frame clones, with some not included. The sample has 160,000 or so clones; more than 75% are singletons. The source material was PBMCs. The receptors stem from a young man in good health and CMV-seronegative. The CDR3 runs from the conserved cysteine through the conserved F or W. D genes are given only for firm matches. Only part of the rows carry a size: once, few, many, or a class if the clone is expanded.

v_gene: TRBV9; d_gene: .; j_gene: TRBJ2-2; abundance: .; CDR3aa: CASSIRDRTTPTGELFF; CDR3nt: TGTGCCAGCAGCATAAGGGACCGGACTACCCCCACCGGGGAGCTGTTTTTT
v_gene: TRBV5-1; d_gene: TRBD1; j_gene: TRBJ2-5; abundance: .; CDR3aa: CASSLGRDKGARETQYF; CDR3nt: TGCGCCAGCAGCTTGGGTCGGGACAAGGGGGCCAGAGAGACCCAGTACTTC
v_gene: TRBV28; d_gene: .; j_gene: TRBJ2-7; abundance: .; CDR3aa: CATQPGLQAHEQYF; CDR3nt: TGTGCCACTCAACCGGGACTCCAAGCCCACGAGCAGTACTTC
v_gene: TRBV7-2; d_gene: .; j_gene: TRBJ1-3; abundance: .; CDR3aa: CASSHLDRYSGNTIYF; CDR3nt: TGTGCCAGCAGCCACTTGGACAGATACTCTGGAAACACCATATATTTT
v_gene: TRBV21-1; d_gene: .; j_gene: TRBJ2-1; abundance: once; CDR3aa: CASRTLAGGYNEQFF; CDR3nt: TGTGCCAGCAGGACACTAGCGGGAGGGTACAATGAGCAGTTCTTC
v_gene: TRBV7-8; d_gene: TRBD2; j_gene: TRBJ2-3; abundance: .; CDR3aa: CASRLGRTSGRSTDTQYF; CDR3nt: TGTGCCAGCAGATTGGGCCGGACTAGCGGGAGAAGCACAGATACGCAGTATTTT
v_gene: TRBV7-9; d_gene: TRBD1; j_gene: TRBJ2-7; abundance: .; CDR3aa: CASSYRPSRGRDEQYF; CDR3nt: TGTGCCAGCAGCTATAGGCCGAGCAGGGGGCGGGACGAGCAGTACTTC
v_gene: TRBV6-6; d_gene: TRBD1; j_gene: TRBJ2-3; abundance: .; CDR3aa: CASSRSQGRDTQYF; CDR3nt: TGTGCCAGCAGCAGATCACAGGGGAGAGATACGCAGTATTTT
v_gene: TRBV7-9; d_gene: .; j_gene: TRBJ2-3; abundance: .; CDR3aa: CASSDQGDTQYF; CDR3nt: TGTGCCAGCAGCGACCAGGGGGATACGCAGTATTTT
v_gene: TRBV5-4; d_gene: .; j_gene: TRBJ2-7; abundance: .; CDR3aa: CASSSDTNEQYF; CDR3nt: TGTGCCAGCAGCTCAGACACAAACGAGCAGTACTTC
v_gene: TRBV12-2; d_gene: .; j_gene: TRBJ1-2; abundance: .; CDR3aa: CASRSRTGFFYGYTF; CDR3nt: TGTGCAAGTCGTTCGCGTACAGGGTTCTTTTATGGCTACACCTTC
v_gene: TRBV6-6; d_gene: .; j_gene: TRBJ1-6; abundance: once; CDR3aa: CASSSTYNSPLHF; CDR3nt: TGTGCCAGCAGCTCCACATATAATTCACCCCTCCACTTT
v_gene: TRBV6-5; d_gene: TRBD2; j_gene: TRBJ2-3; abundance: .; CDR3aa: CASSYLTSGRPDTQYF; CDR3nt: TGTGCCAGCAGTTACCTGACTAGCGGGAGGCCAGATACGCAGTATTTT
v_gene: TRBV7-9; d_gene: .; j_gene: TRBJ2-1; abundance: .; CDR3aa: CASSLAGSEGNEQFF; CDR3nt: TGTGCCAGCAGCTTAGCGGGTTCGGAGGGCAATGAGCAGTTCTTC
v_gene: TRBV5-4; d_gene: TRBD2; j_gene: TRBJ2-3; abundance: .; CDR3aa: CASSQLAGPSTDTQYF; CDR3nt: TGTGCCAGCAGCCAGCTAGCGGGGCCTAGCACAGATACGCAGTATTTT
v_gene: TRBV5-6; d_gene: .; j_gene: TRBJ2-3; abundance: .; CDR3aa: CASSLPGGDTQYF; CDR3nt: TGTGCCAGCAGCTTGCCGGGTGGAGATACGCAGTATTTT
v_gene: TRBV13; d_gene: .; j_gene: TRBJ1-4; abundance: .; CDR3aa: CASSRRTRTEEKLFF; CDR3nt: TGTGCCAGCAGCCGTCGAACCCGGACAGAGGAAAAACTGTTTTTT
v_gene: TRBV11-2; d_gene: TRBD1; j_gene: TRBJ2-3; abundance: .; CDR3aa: CASSRYTGTGNADTQYF; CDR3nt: TGTGCCAGCAGCAGATACACCGGGACAGGGAATGCAGATACGCAGTATTTT
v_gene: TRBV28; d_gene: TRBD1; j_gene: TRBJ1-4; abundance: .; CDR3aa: CASSSPNWDRGRGEKLFF; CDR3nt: TGTGCCAGCAGTTCGCCAAATTGGGACAGGGGGCGAGGTGAAAAACTGTTTTTT
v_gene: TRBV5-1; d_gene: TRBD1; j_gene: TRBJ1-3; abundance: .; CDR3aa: CASSKGQGSGNTIYF; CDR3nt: TGCGCCAGCAGTAAGGGACAGGGGTCTGGAAACACCATATATTTT
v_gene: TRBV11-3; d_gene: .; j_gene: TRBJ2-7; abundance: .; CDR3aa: CASSFPGDEQYF; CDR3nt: TGTGCCAGCAGCTTTCCGGGGGACGAGCAGTACTTC
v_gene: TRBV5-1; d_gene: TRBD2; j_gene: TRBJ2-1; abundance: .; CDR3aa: CASSFLGLAGGPLDEQFF; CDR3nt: TGCGCCAGCAGCTTCCTAGGACTAGCGGGAGGGCCTTTAGATGAGCAGTTCTTC
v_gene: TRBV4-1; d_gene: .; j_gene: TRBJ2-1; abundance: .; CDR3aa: CASSQTAGAAYNEQFF; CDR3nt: TGCGCCAGCAGCCAGACCGCGGGGGCCGCCTACAATGAGCAGTTCTTC
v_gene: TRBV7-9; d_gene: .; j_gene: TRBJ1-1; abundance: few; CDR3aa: CASSLVPGEPEAFF; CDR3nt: TGTGCCAGCAGCTTAGTTCCCGGAGAGCCTGAAGCTTTCTTT
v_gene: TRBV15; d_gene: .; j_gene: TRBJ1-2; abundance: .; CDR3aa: CATSRIQGDGYTF; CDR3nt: TGTGCCACCAGCAGAATACAGGGTGATGGCTACACCTTC
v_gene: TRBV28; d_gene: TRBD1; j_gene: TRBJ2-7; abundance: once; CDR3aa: CASSFYSGQGDYEQYF; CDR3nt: TGTGCCAGCAGTTTTTACTCGGGACAGGGGGACTACGAGCAGTACTTC
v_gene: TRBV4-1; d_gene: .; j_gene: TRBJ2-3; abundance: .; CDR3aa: CASSQEEGGAATWDTQYF; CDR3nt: TGCGCCAGCAGCCAAGAAGAGGGGGGGGCAGCCACTTGGGATACGCAGTATTTT
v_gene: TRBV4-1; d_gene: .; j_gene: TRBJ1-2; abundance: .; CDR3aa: CASSQAFNREHGYTF; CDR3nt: TGCGCCAGCAGCCAAGCTTTCAACAGGGAACATGGCTACACCTTC
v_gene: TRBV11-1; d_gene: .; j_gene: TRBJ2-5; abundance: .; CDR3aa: CASSLNLGTQETQYF; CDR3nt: TGTGCCAGCAGCTTAAACCTCGGTACCCAAGAGACCCAGTACTTC
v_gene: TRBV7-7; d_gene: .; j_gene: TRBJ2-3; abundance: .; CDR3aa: CASSLDIRGETDTQYF; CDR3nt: TGTGCTAGCAGCTTAGATATCAGGGGCGAGACAGATACGCAGTATTTT
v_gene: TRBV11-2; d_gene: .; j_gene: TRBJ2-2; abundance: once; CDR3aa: CASSFIDTGELFF; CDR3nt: TGTGCCAGCAGCTTTATAGATACCGGGGAGCTGTTTTTT
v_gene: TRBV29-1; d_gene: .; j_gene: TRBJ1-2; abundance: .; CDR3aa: CSVGDTKGSRYTF; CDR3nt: TGCAGCGTTGGGGACACGAAAGGCTCCCGCTACACCTTC
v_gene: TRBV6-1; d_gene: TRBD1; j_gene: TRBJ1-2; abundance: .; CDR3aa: CASSDTGTVYGYTF; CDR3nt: TGTGCCAGCAGTGATACCGGGACAGTCTATGGCTACACCTTC
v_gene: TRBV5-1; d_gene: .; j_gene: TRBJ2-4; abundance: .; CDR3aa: CASSRDTENIQYF; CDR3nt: TGCGCCAGCAGCCGGGACACTGAAAACATTCAGTACTTC
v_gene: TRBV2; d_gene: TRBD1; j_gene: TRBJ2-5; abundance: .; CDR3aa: CASSTGGEETQYF; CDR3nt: TGTGCCAGCAGTACAGGGGGCGAAGAGACCCAGTACTTC
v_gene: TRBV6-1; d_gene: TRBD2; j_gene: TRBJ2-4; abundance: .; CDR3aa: CASSDHSGGYKNIQYF; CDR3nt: TGTGCCAGCAGTGACCATAGCGGGGGCTACAAAAACATTCAGTACTTC
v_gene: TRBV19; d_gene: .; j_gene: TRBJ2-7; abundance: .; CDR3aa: CASSIGGRGFSYEQYF; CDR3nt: TGTGCCAGTAGTATAGGTGGCAGGGGATTCTCCTACGAGCAGTACTTC
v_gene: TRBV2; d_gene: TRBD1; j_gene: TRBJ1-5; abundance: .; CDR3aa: CASSPGTGPQPQHF; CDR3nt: TGTGCCAGCAGCCCCGGGACAGGGCCTCAGCCCCAGCATTTT
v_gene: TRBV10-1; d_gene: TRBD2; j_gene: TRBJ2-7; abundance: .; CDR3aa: CASSPSGNSYEQYF; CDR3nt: TGCGCCAGCAGTCCTAGCGGGAACTCCTACGAGCAGTACTTC
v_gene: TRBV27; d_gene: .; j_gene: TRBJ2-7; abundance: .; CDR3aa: CASSLFSPSLYEQYF; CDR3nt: TGTGCCAGCAGTTTATTCAGTCCATCCCTCTACGAGCAGTACTTC
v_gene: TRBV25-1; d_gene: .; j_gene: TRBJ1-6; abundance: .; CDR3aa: CASSSQGRVLHF; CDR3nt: TGTGCCAGCAGTTCTCAGGGTCGAGTCCTCCACTTT
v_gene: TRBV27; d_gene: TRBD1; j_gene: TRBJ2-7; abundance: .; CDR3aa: CASSLTGTGGYEQYF; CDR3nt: TGTGCCAGCAGTCTAACCGGGACAGGGGGTTACGAGCAGTACTTC
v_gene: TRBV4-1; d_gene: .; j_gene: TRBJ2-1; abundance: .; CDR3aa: CASSQDRLGHEQFF; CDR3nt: TGCGCCAGCAGCCAAGATCGTCTTGGCCATGAGCAGTTCTTC
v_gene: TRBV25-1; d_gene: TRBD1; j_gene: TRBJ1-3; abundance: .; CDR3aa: CASSPQGDGNTIYF; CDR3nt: TGTGCCAGCAGTCCCCAGGGGGACGGAAACACCATATATTTT
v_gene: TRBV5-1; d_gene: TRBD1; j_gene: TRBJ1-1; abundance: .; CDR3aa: CASSFWTGAANTEAFF; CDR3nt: TGCGCCAGCAGCTTCTGGACAGGGGCAGCGAACACTGAAGCTTTCTTT
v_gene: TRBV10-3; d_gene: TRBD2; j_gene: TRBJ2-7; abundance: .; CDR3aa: CAISSASGTSGRITYEQYF; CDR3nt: TGTGCCATCAGTAGCGCCTCCGGGACTAGCGGGAGAATCACCTACGAGCAGTACTTC
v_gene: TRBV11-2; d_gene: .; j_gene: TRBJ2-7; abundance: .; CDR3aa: CASRSTGNEQYF; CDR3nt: TGTGCCAGCAGGAGCACAGGGAACGAGCAGTACTTC
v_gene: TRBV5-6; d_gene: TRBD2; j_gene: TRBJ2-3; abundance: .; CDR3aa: CASSPGLAATDTQYF; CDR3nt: TGTGCCAGCAGCCCGGGACTAGCGGCCACAGATACGCAGTATTTT
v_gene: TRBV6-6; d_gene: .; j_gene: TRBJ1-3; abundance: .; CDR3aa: CASSYNGGFRF; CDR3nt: TGTGCCAGCAGTTATAACGGAGGGTTTCGTTTT
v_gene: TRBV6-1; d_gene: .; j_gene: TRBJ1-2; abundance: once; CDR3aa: CASSESGWDSTNYGYTF; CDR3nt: TGTGCCAGCAGTGAGTCAGGGTGGGACTCGACTAACTATGGCTACACCTTC
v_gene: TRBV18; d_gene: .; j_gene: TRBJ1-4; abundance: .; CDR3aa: CASSRGQGEKLFF; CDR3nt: TGTGCCAGCTCACGAGGCCAAGGTGAAAAACTGTTTTTT
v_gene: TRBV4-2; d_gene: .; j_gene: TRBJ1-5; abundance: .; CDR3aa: CASSQELSDQPQHF; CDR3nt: TGTGCCAGCAGCCAAGAACTGTCTGATCAGCCCCAGCATTTT
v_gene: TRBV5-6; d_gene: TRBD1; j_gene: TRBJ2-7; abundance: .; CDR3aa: CASRTPGQALYEQYF; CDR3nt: TGTGCCAGCAGGACCCCGGGACAGGCCTTATACGAGCAGTACTTC
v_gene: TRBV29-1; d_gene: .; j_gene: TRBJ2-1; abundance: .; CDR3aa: CSVIRGSGSYNEQFF; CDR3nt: TGCAGCGTCATCCGGGGGAGCGGATCCTACAATGAGCAGTTCTTC
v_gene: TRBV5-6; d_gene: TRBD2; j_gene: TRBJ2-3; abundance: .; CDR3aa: CASSLTLAGGTDTQYF; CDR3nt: TGTGCCAGCAGCTTGACCTTAGCGGGGGGCACAGATACGCAGTATTTT
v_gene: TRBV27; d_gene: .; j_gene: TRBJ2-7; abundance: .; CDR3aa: CASSELYEQYF; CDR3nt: TGTGCCAGCAGCGAGCTCTACGAGCAGTACTTC
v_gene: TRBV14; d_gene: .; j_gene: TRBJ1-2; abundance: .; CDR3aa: CASSQDRRGYTF; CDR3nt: TGTGCCAGCAGCCAAGACCGGAGGGGCTACACCTTC
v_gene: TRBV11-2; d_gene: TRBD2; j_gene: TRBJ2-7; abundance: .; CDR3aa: CASSLRSGLEILNEQYF; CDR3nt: TGTGCCAGCAGCTTGCGGTCGGGACTAGAAATATTAAACGAGCAGTACTTC